This T cell receptor beta chain was identified in a study of shared clonotypes between healthy human individuals. About the study: Each donor's CD8 memory used one plate, CD8 naive two, each CD4 subset three.

Only one count was recorded for this clone. Germline CDR1 SEHNR, CDR2 FQNEAQ (reference sequence). The CDR3 is 15 residues long. With 4 bases clipped from V and 2 bases from J, the junction kept 4 bases outside the gene matches. Donors had no recently reported acute infections or vaccinations and were HIV-negative. Using 200 ng DNA, about 29,000 T cell genomes, the sorted-subset replicate PCRs were run. The table came from immunoSEQ multiplex PCR; TCRdb's copy has only in-frame clones and leaves some out. The sample holds around 2.3 million clones, nearly 97% seen once. Sequenced material: naive CD4+ T cells sorted from blood. The subset denotes: CD45RA+ positively selected. The rearrangement uses TRBV7-9 and TRBJ2-1; TRBD2 agrees at 8 bases. The sequence was collected from a man in his late teens or twenties in good health. The CDR3 reads CASSSPGLAYNEQFF. Here the CDR3 DNA reads TGTGCCAGCAGCTCACCGGGACTAGCCTACAATGAGCAGTTCTTC.